The clone carrying this T cell receptor (beta chain) has more than one count but fewer than ten. Its antigen remains unknown. TCR cDNA, made by 5'RACE template switching, carried an added universal primer site and UMIs. TCRdb passed the 5' RACE reads through MiXCR, listing each CDR3 protein once. Among 400,000 to 650,000 distinct CDR3 sequences listed, just over 20% were seen once. The sample comes from a study of T cells after yellow fever vaccination. Whole-study findings and limits: Post-booster samples contained most primary-vaccination clones (just under 98% CD4, about 90% CD8).

Trimming shortened V by 4 bases and J by 6 bases, and 19 bases separated the two germline ends. The CDR3 runs 15 residues. The germline gives CDR1 SGHDT, CDR2 YYEEEE. The input for sequencing was PBMCs, taken less than 25 days after the first yellow fever vaccination. This TCR was sampled from a man aged 18 to 30 who received the YFV17D yellow fever vaccine. The rearrangement joins TRBV5-6 to TRBJ1-2, with a possible D match to TRBD1 (5 bases). In DNA form, the CDR3 reads TGTGCCAGCAGCCTGGGGTTCGAGGGGAGTCATGGCTACACCTTC. Amino acid sequence: CASSLGFEGSHGYTF. The full variable domain, completed using reference TRBV5-6 and TRBJ1-2, is DAGVTQSPTHLIKTRGQQVTLRCSPKSGHDTVSWYQQALGQGPQFIFQYYEEEERQRGNFPDRFSGHQFPNYSSELNVNALLLGDSALYLCASSLGFEGSHGYTFGSGTRLTVV.